The next 6 T cell receptor beta chains were all read from a single sample in a study of regulatory T cells in long-lasting Graves disease. Researchers made TCR beta libraries by using iRepertoire HTBI primers and running Arm-PCR on CDR3 regions. MiXCR was run by TCRdb on the multiplex PCR reads, yielding one entry per CDR3 protein. The sample includes around 450,000 distinct CDR3 sequences, about 17% of them seen just once. The sample's time point: newly diagnosed GD, antithyroid drugs for less than 3 months. PBMC RNA served as the TCR library source. The sample was also reused in another study, on T cells in Graves' hyperthyroidism and ophthalmopathy.

Sequences were derived from peripheral blood mononuclear cells (PBMCs), sampled at new diagnosis, from a patient treated with antithyroid drugs. These receptors came from a man aged 35 to 55 with Graves disease.

This clonotype was seen repeatedly, ten times or more. This chain connects TRBV28 to TRBJ1-3, with no clear D. Germline CDR1 MDHEN, CDR2 SYDVKM. This CDR3 is 17 amino acids long. The V end lost 6 bases, the J end lost 2 bases, and 20 bases lay between the germline ends. This CDR3 is CASRPSGRGRTGNTIYF. The DNA for the CDR3 is TGTGCCAGCAGACCATCCGGCCGCGGGCGCACTGGAAACACCATATATTTT.

CDR3 bases: TGTGCCAGCAGCTTCACCCTACTAGCGGGAGGGACAGATACGCAGTATTTT. Translated: CASSFTLLAGGTDTQYF. The chain carries TRBV11-3 and TRBJ2-3; 13 bases match TRBD2. V lost 3 bases and J lost 3; bases outside the gene matches: 6. Germline CDR1 and CDR2: SGHNT and YENEEA. There are 17 residues in the CDR3.

The V call is TRBV5-1, the J call TRBJ2-5; 12 positions agree with TRBD1. The CDR3 is made up of 17 amino acids. Germline lookup yields CDR1 SGHRS and CDR2 YFSETQ. The V segment lost 0 bases and the J segment 2 bases; nucleotides outside the gene matches: 5. CDR3 in DNA: TGCGCCAGCAGCTTGGCTGGGACAGGGGGCTATCAAGAGACCCAGTACTTC. Protein sequence: CASSLAGTGGYQETQYF.

This clonotype was seen many times. The chain couples TRBV5-1 to TRBJ2-1; 7 nucleotides match TRBD1. The V and J ends lost 5 bases and 14 bases, in that order; junction bases with no gene match: 10. CDR1 is SGHRS, CDR2 YFSETQ, per germline. The CDR3 totals 12 residues. This chain's CDR3 is CASRPDRAEEFF. The CDR3 bases are TGCGCCAGCAGACCCGACAGGGCGGAGGAGTTCTTC.

There are many counts of this clonotype. A far larger clone is off by one base, so a read error is likely. CDR3 sequence: CATSDLPTGVLGYNEQYF. In nucleotides, the CDR3 is TGTGCCACCAGTGATTTGCCTACAGGGGTTCTTGGTTACAATGAGCAGTACTTC. The V and J genes are TRBV24-1 and TRBJ2-7; 7 positions match TRBD1. V was pared by 0 bases and J by 7 bases, with 17 bases of the junction left unmatched. Germline loops: CDR1 KGHDR, CDR2 SFDVKD. The CDR3 spans 18 residues.

The chain is built from TRBV20-1 and TRBJ2-5; D perhaps matches TRBD2 (5 bases). CDR3 length: 12 residues. The germline CDR1 and CDR2 sequences are DFQATT and SNEGSKA (reference sequence). The ends were cut back, 7 bases at V and 2 bases at J, with 11 bases in the middle. The CDR3 sequence: CSGAEGQETQYF. The CDR3 DNA sequence: TGCAGTGGGGCAGAGGGTCAAGAGACCCAGTACTTC.